The source of this T cell receptor beta chain is a study of blood T cell repertoires in COVID-19. Living in about two dozen US areas, the participants were between roughly 18 and 95 years of age. Resolution of symptoms, clearance, or two negative PCRs was present in recovered Cohort 3 donors. Looked up from germline, CDR1 is SNHLY and CDR2 is FYNNEI. The CDR3 totals 14 residues. With 8 bases removed from V and 2 bases from J, the gap between germline ends came to 16 bases. Method: immunoSEQ multiplex PCR; TCRdb's copy keeps in-frame clones and lacks some. Of around 430,000 clones listed, 87% are singletons.

This chain joins TRBV2 and TRBJ2-7, with TRBD2 as a possible D gene (5 bases). Sequencing used PBMCs or T cells enriched from blood (not recorded which). This TCR derives from a woman aged 50 to 60 who had recovered from COVID-19. CDR3 residues: CASEVEGYTYEQYF. DNA for the CDR3: TGTGCCAGCGAGGTCGAGGGTTATACCTACGAGCAGTACTTC.